This T cell receptor beta chain was sequenced in a study of cytomegalovirus exposure and HLA in healthy donors. The PCR ran on 60 Vbeta and 13 Jbeta primers. Profiling relied on immunoSEQ multiplex PCR, and the TCRdb table lists in-frame clones only, not all of them. The sample shows hundreds of thousands of clones, around 85% of them seen only once. The receptor was derived from a girl aged 2 to 9 in good health and CMV-seronegative. The sample comprised PBMCs.

CDR3 in DNA: TGTGCCAGCAGTTCCCGTATGAGGGGGCCCTATCAGCCCCAGCATTTT. Protein product: CASSSRMRGPYQPQHF. The rearrangement uses TRBV6-5 and TRBJ1-5; TRBD1 agrees at 7 bases. The CDR3 runs to 16 residues. V trimming: 4 bases; J trimming: 5 bases; junction bases outside the gene matches: 11. Germline CDR1 MNHEY, CDR2 SVGAGI.